Shown below are 18 T cell receptor beta chains from a single sample sequenced in a study of lymphopenia after photon versus proton radiotherapy. Measured with immunoSEQ multiplex PCR; TCRdb has only the in-frame clones, and not every one. The data show about 26,000 clones, about 88% seen once. Source: peripheral blood, taken from a patient treated with photon-based radiotherapy. These receptors were taken from a woman in her fifties or sixties with cholangiocarcinoma.

This clone is a singleton in its sample. The rearrangement joins TRBV7-1 to TRBJ2-7; D uncertain. TRBV7-1 carries the ORF label, with uncertain function. This CDR3 spans 12 amino acids. Trimming pared 5 bases from V and 0 bases from J, leaving 5 bases between. The DNA of the CDR3 is TGTGCCAGCAGCCCCAACTCCTACGAGCAGTACTTC. Encoded protein: CASSPNSYEQYF.

The genes are TRBV2 and TRBJ1-2; no firm D call. Germline CDR1 and CDR2: SNHLY and FYNNEI. The V and J ends lost 1 base and 0 bases respectively, with 9 bases between them. This CDR3 region has 15 residues. The CDR3 reads CASSEVSATNYGYTF. DNA of the CDR3: TGTGCCAGCAGTGAAGTGTCAGCCACTAACTATGGCTACACCTTC. Full variable domain (outside the CDR3, taken from reference TRBV2 and TRBJ1-2): EPEVTQTPSHQVTQMGQEVILRCVPISNHLYFYWYRQILGQKVEFLVSFYNNEISEKSEIFDDQFSVERPDGSNFTLKIRSTKLEDSAMYFCASSEVSATNYGYTFGSGTRLTVV.

Concerning this clone itself: The sample has other DNA sequences that encode this CDR3 too. The chain combines TRBV7-6 with TRBJ1-1, with D uncertain. V was clipped by 5 bases and J by 0 bases, with 7 bases between them. Germline V gene sequence: CDR1 SGHVS, CDR2 FNYEAQ. The CDR3 is 13 amino acids. The CDR3 nucleotides are TGTGCCAGCAGCGCTGACTTGAACACTGAAGCTTTCTTT. Its protein is CASSADLNTEAFF.

This clone was seen only a few times. This chain uses TRBV6-1 with TRBJ2-1; 12 bases line up with TRBD2. The J segment lost 9 bases and the V segment lost 1 base, leaving 4 bases of the junction unmatched. This CDR3 region has 15 residues. Germline CDR1 is MNHNS and CDR2 is SASEGT. The CDR3 bases are TGTGCCAGCAGTGAAGGGACTAGCGGGGTAGGTGAGCAGTTCTTC. Its protein product is CASSEGTSGVGEQFF.

The chain uses TRBV21-1 and TRBJ1-2; TRBD1 is the table's D call and was not checked against the DNA. TRBV21-1 is deemed a pseudogene. The CDR3 has 14 amino acids. CDR3 DNA: TGTGCCAGCAGCAAAGGGGACAGGGCCCGGGGTGACACCTTC. Amino acids: CASSKGDRARGDTF.

This chain connects TRBV5-4 to TRBJ2-7; 9 nucleotides agree with TRBD1. Per the germline V gene, CDR1 is SGHNT and CDR2 is YYREEE (reference sequence). V was pared by 4 bases and J by 5 bases, with 13 bases of the junction left unmatched. The CDR3 covers 16 residues. DNA of the CDR3: TGTGCCAGCAGCCCTCCCGGAGGGGACAGGGCCCACGAGCAGTACTTC. The encoded protein is CASSPPGGDRAHEQYF.

The sample holds one count of this clone. The chain is built from TRBV7-9 and TRBJ2-5, with D uncertain. V dropped 7 bases and J dropped 5 bases, with 14 bases sitting between them. This CDR3 is 13 amino acids long. Germline loops: CDR1 SEHNR, CDR2 FQNEAQ (reference sequence). CDR3 protein: CASTPSRYETQYF. The CDR3 nucleotides read TGTGCCAGCACCCCGTCTCGATATGAGACCCAGTACTTC.

This sequence joins TRBV2 and TRBJ1-5, with 8 bases matching TRBD1. The germline CDR1 and CDR2 sequences are SNHLY and FYNNEI. This CDR3 has 17 residues. J lost 6 bases, V lost 4 bases, and 14 bases had no gene match. The CDR3, as DNA: TGTGCCAGCAGTGTTGGTGCAGGGGGCGGTTTTGGTCAGCCCCAGCATTTT. It is translated as CASSVGAGGGFGQPQHF.

The sample holds one count of this clone. This sequence joins TRBV7-9 and TRBJ1-6, with D perhaps TRBD1 (5 bases). This CDR3 is built from 16 residues. The germline gives CDR1 SEHNR, CDR2 FQNEAQ (reference sequence). Trimming took off 5 bases at V and 9 bases at J, with 20 bases between the two ends. DNA for the CDR3: TGTGCCAGCAGCCGTCGGGGACCCGAGCGGATTTCACCCCTCCACTTT. It translates to CASSRRGPERISPLHF.

This clone was counted a single time. V is TRBV7-9 and J is TRBJ1-4; D might be TRBD1 (5 bases). Germline loops: CDR1 SEHNR, CDR2 FQNEAQ (reference sequence). This CDR3 is 15 amino acids long. Trimming cost V 5 bases and J 6 bases, with 16 bases left between them. Written as DNA, the CDR3 is TGTGCCAGCAGCCTTTCTGGGGGAAGGTATGAAAAACTGTTTTTT. Protein sequence: CASSLSGGRYEKLFF. Supplemented by reference TRBV7-9 and TRBJ1-4, the full variable domain reads DTGVSQNPRHKITKRGQNVTFRCDPISEHNRLYWYRQTLGQGPEFLTYFQNEAQLEKSRLLSDRFSAERPKGSFSTLEIQRTEQGDSAMYLCASSLSGGRYEKLFFGSGTQLSVL.

This chain links TRBV6-1 with TRBJ2-2; tentative D call: TRBD1 (6 bases). Germline V CDR1 and CDR2: MNHNS, SASEGT. This CDR3 is 15 amino acids long. V was cut by 2 bases and J by 6 bases, with 13 bases left in between. CDR3 in DNA: TGTGCCAGCAGTGAAATTGTGACAGGTTCCGGGGAGCTGTTTTTT. It translates to CASSEIVTGSGELFF.

This clone was picked up a small number of times. The J gene is TRBJ2-6, the V gene TRBV7-9; D remains unclear. This CDR3 is 15 amino acids long. With 4 bases removed from V and 4 bases from J, the gap between germline ends came to 11 bases. Germline V lookup: CDR1 SEHNR, CDR2 FQNEAQ (reference sequence). This CDR3 is CASSSLSRGANVLTF. The CDR3 DNA sequence: TGTGCCAGCAGCTCTTTATCTAGGGGGGCCAACGTCCTGACTTTC.

This clone appeared once. J is TRBJ2-5 and V is TRBV5-5, with D perhaps matching TRBD1 or TRBD2 (5 bases each). The germline gives CDR1 SGHKS, CDR2 YYEKEE (reference sequence). CDR3 length: 17 residues. The V gene lost 4 bases and the J gene lost 2 bases, with 21 bases spanning the gap. This CDR3 is CASSVGLLGRRQETQYF. The CDR3 coding sequence is TGTGCCAGCAGCGTAGGTCTCTTGGGACGTAGACAAGAGACCCAGTACTTC. Full variable domain (missing parts from reference TRBV5-5 and TRBJ2-5): DAGVTQSPTHLIKTRGQQVTLRCSPISGHKSVSWYQQVLGQGPQFIFQYYEKEERGRGNFPDRFSARQFPNYSSELNVNALLLGDSALYLCASSVGLLGRRQETQYFGPGTRLLVL.

V and J are TRBV7-2 and TRBJ1-1; D gene ambiguous. The germline V and J ends were trimmed by 3 bases and 5 bases, with 16 bases remaining between them. The CDR3 is 15 residues long. Germline V lookup: CDR1 SGHTA, CDR2 FQGNSA. The CDR3 coding sequence is TGTGCCAGCAGCTTCTCCCGAGGGATGCGAACTGAAGCTTTCTTT. Translating gives CASSFSRGMRTEAFF.

This clone showed up just a few times. This chain links TRBV9 with TRBJ2-1, with 9 nucleotides matching TRBD1. The CDR3 length is 16 residues. V was pared by 2 bases and J by 7 bases, with 10 bases of the junction left unmatched. Germline V CDR1 and CDR2: SGDLS, YYNGEE. CDR3 sequence reads: CASSVHRGRDRNEQFF. The CDR3 DNA sequence: TGTGCCAGCAGCGTTCACAGGGGGCGCGATAGAAATGAGCAGTTCTTC. The entire variable domain, with the rest obtained from reference TRBV9 and TRBJ2-1, is as follows: DSGVTQTPKHLITATGQRVTLRCSPRSGDLSVYWYQQSLDQGLQFLIQYYNGEERAKGNILERFSAQQFPDLHSELNLSSLELGDSALYFCASSVHRGRDRNEQFFGPGTRLTVL.

This rearrangement joins TRBV2 to TRBJ1-3; the D gene is possibly TRBD1 (5 bases). V gave up 5 bases and J gave up 1 base, with 12 bases separating them. The CDR3 is 15 amino acids. Germline lookup yields CDR1 SNHLY and CDR2 FYNNEI. The CDR3 coding sequence is TGTGCCAGCAGTCCCGGGACTGATTCTGGAAACACCATATATTTT. Protein product: CASSPGTDSGNTIYF.

The J gene is TRBJ1-5, the V gene TRBV6-6; D is unresolved. Germline CDR1 reads MNHNY; CDR2 reads SVGAGI (reference sequence). V was cut by 2 bases and J by 1 base, with 6 bases left in between. CDR3 length: 14 amino acids. CDR3 bases: TGTGCCAGCAGTTACGCGGGAAGCAATCAGCCCCAGCATTTT. Encoded protein: CASSYAGSNQPQHF.

The V gene is TRBV9, the J gene TRBJ1-1; 7 nucleotides agree with TRBD1. V lost 3 bases and J lost 0; bases outside the gene matches: 5. CDR1 is SGDLS, CDR2 YYNGEE, per germline. The CDR3 has 15 residues. Here the CDR3 DNA reads TGTGCCAGCAGCGACCAACAGGGGATGAACACTGAAGCTTTCTTT. Translation: CASSDQQGMNTEAFF.